Presented here are 18 T cell receptor beta chains from one specimen sequenced in a study of read filtering for tumor transcriptome and immune sequencing. This library used roughly 0.4 ug RNA and molecular barcoded adaptors spanning alpha/delta and beta/gamma chains. TCRdb passed the reads through MiXCR, listing each CDR3 protein once. This repertoire shows approximately 90,000 distinct CDR3 sequences, 20% to 25% found once; its top ten account for 11%. Sequencing used a population of CD138-negative cells sorted from bone marrow. These receptors originate from a donor older than 35 with multiple myeloma.

This clonotype came up many times. This rearrangement joins TRBV6-1 to TRBJ2-4; maybe TRBD1 (6 bases). The CDR3 extends over 14 amino acids. From germline, CDR1 is MNHNS and CDR2 SASEGT. Trimming left V 3 bases short and J 9 bases short, with 15 bases between. CDR3 in amino acids: CASSERNRAAIQYF. DNA of the CDR3: TGTGCCAGCAGTGAGAGGAACAGGGCAGCCATTCAGTACTTC.

The chain recombines TRBV4-2 with TRBJ2-3, with D perhaps assigned TRBD1 or TRBD2 (6 bases each). This CDR3 region has 16 residues. Germline V gives CDR1 LGHNA, CDR2 YNFKEQ. Trimming pared 0 bases from V and 2 bases from J, leaving 12 bases between. The chain's CDR3 is CASSQDHGGPTDTQYF. CDR3 nucleotides: TGTGCCAGCAGCCAAGATCACGGGGGCCCCACAGATACGCAGTATTTT.

This clonotype was recorded many times. CDR3 residues: CASSLGDANYEQYF. CDR3 DNA: TGCGCCAGCAGCTTGGGGGACGCAAACTACGAGCAGTACTTC. V usage is TRBV5-1 and J usage is TRBJ2-7; possibly TRBD1 or TRBD2 for D (5 bases each). V lost 0 bases to trimming and J lost 3 bases, with 10 bases between them. This CDR3 has 14 residues. From germline, CDR1 is SGHRS and CDR2 YFSETQ.

In this sample, this clonotype turned up many times. This chain connects TRBV20-1 to TRBJ2-1, with 7 nucleotides matching TRBD1. The length of the CDR3 is 13 residues. J lost 7 bases, V lost 6 bases, and 9 bases had no gene match. Germline-derived CDR1 and CDR2 are DFQATT and SNEGSKA (reference sequence). The CDR3, as DNA: TGCAGTGCCTGGACAGGCCTGCAGAATGAGCAGTTCTTC. This codes for CSAWTGLQNEQFF.

As regards this clonotype: A far larger clone is one base from this, pointing to a likely read error. The chain uses TRBV2 and TRBJ1-4, with D perhaps TRBD1 (5 bases). Germline-derived CDR1 and CDR2 are SNHLY and FYNNEI. The CDR3 has 15 amino acids. In DNA, the CDR3 is TGTGCCAGCAGTGATCGATCTAGGGGTGCAGATACGCACTATTTT. Translation gives CASSDRSRGADTHYF.

This clonotype appeared many times. The chain combines TRBV2 with TRBJ1-1, with D perhaps matching TRBD1 (6 bases). V was clipped by 7 bases and J by 2 bases, with 11 bases between them. The CDR3 loop spans 13 amino acids. Germline CDR1 and CDR2: SNHLY and FYNNEI. The CDR3 here is CASNQQGNTEAFF. The CDR3 DNA is TGTGCCAGCAATCAACAGGGAAACACTGAAGCTTTCTTT. The variable domain in full, with the rest retrieved from reference TRBV2 and TRBJ1-1, is EPEVTQTPSHQVTQMGQEVILRCVPISNHLYFYWYRQILGQKVEFLVSFYNNEISEKSEIFDDQFSVERPDGSNFTLKIRSTKLEDSAMYFCASNQQGNTEAFFGQGTRLTVV.

The chain couples TRBV28 to TRBJ1-2; D is uncertain. The V and J ends lost 2 bases and 10 bases respectively, with 17 bases between them. CDR3 length: 14 residues. From germline, CDR1 is MDHEN and CDR2 SYDVKM. The CDR3: CASSLGQTRPYYTF. CDR3 DNA: TGTGCCAGCAGTTTAGGGCAGACCCGTCCATACTACACCTTC.

The chain couples TRBV29-1 to TRBJ1-3; D is uncertain. The CDR3 is 14 amino acids. V was pared by 6 bases and J by 2 bases, with 14 bases between. CDR1 SQVTM and CDR2 ANQGSEA come from the germline V gene. CDR3: CSVVSVGTGNTIYF. The DNA for the CDR3 is TGCAGCGTCGTGTCGGTGGGAACTGGAAACACCATATATTTT.

Comment on this clonotype: Only one base separates this from a far larger clonotype, so it likely reflects a read error. This chain connects TRBV12-3 or TRBV12-4 to TRBJ1-6; D is unclear. Near its end, the DNA agrees better with TRBJ1-1, so the J call may be wrong. The CDR3 loop spans 13 amino acids. The CDR3 nucleotides are TGTGCCAGCGGTGACCAGACGGGATCTGAAGCTTTCTTT. Amino acids: CASGDQTGSEAFF.

This clonotype was counted many times. The gene calls are TRBV7-9 and TRBJ2-1; tentatively, D is TRBD2 (5 bases). The V gene lost 1 base and the J gene lost 2 bases, with 15 bases spanning the gap. CDR3 length equals 17 residues. Germline V gene lookup returns CDR1 SEHNR and CDR2 FQNEAQ (reference sequence). CDR3 DNA sequence: TGTGCCAGCAGCTTAGTTATAGGGAGTTTCGCCTACAATGAGCAGTTCTTC. Translated, it gives CASSLVIGSFAYNEQFF.

The rearrangement links TRBV2 to TRBJ1-1; 9 bases fit TRBD1. There are 13 residues in the CDR3. V trimming: 6 bases; J trimming: 1 base; junction bases outside the gene matches: 0. Germline CDR1 SNHLY, CDR2 FYNNEI. The CDR3 nucleotides are TGTGCCAGCAGACAGGGGGCGAACACTGAAGCTTTCTTT. Translation: CASRQGANTEAFF. Complete variable domain (other parts from reference TRBV2 and TRBJ1-1): EPEVTQTPSHQVTQMGQEVILRCVPISNHLYFYWYRQILGQKVEFLVSFYNNEISEKSEIFDDQFSVERPDGSNFTLKIRSTKLEDSAMYFCASRQGANTEAFFGQGTRLTVV.

As for this clonotype: A much larger clonotype is one base distant, so this may be a read error. The chain links TRBV5-1 to TRBJ2-1; TRBD2 agrees at 8 bases. CDR1 and CDR2 from the germline V gene are SGHRS and YFSETQ. There are 16 residues in the CDR3. CDR3 loop: CASSLSGGAYYNGQFF. The CDR3 bases are TGCGCCAGCAGCTTGTCCGGGGGGGCCTATTACAATGGGCAGTTCTTC.

About this clonotype itself: This may come from a read error, since a much larger clone is one base off. CDR3 in amino acids: CASSPAGHLKRIF. In nucleotides, the CDR3 is TGTGCCAGCAGCCCGGCCGGGCACTTGAAGAGGATCTTC. The V gene is TRBV3-1, the J gene TRBJ2-7, with D hard to call. This CDR3 contains 13 residues. Per germline, CDR1 LGHDT and CDR2 YNNKEL (reference sequence).

Many counts were recorded for this clonotype. The chain uses TRBV14 and TRBJ2-1, with a weak D call TRBD1 (5 bases). CDR3 length: 13 amino acids. Germline lookup yields CDR1 SGHDN and CDR2 FVKESK. V lost 4 bases and J lost 8, with 12 bases in between. CDR3 in DNA: TGTGCCAGCAGCCTATACACCAGGGATGAGCAGTTCTTC. Translated, it gives CASSLYTRDEQFF.

Ten or more counts support this clonotype. This chain uses TRBV24-1 with TRBJ2-1, with D possibly being TRBD1 (6 bases). Per the germline V gene, CDR1 is KGHDR and CDR2 is SFDVKD. V gave up 4 bases and J gave up 2 bases, with 17 bases separating them. The CDR3 contains 17 residues. CDR3: CATSDTGHGGAYNEQFF. CDR3 nucleotides: TGTGCCACCAGTGACACGGGACATGGAGGCGCCTACAATGAGCAGTTCTTC.

This clonotype has ten or more counts. This chain joins TRBV29-1 and TRBJ2-2, with TRBD2 as a possible D gene (6 bases). This CDR3 is 12 amino acids long. V lost 2 bases and J 6 bases, leaving 7 bases between the germline ends. Germline values: CDR1 SQVTM, CDR2 ANQGSEA. The CDR3 spells CSVERRAGELFF. In DNA, the CDR3 is TGCAGCGTTGAACGGAGGGCCGGGGAGCTGTTTTTT.

As for this clonotype: It may be a read error: a sequence one base away is much more abundant. This chain links TRBV4-1 with TRBJ2-5; D ambiguous. Germline V gene data show CDR1 as MGHRA and CDR2 as YSYEKL. The CDR3 consists of 13 residues. CDR3 in DNA: TGCGCCGGCAGTCGTTTGGGGCAAGAGACCCAGTACTTC. Translating it yields CAGSRLGQETQYF.

This clonotype was seen many times. This chain uses TRBV29-1 with TRBJ2-7, with 7 nucleotides matching TRBD1. Germline assignment: CDR1 SQVTM and CDR2 ANQGSEA. The CDR3 spans 13 residues. J was trimmed by 0 bases and V by 6 bases; bases with no gene match: 5. CDR3 DNA: TGCAGCGTATCACAGGGGAGCTCCTACGAGCAGTACTTC. Residues: CSVSQGSSYEQYF.